This T cell receptor beta chain was sequenced in a study of OX40 agonist ivuxolimab in advanced cancers. Study overall: Patients were treated with intravenous ivuxolimab, dosed at 0.01 to 10 mg/kg and infused every 2 weeks. Participants averaged approximately 60 years of age (range about 23 to 79) and were around 85% male. Partial responses were recorded for three patients, including one with hepatocellular carcinoma and two with cutaneous melanoma. Study-wide results and limits: On average, a greater number of expanded clones characterised CD8+ T cells relative to CD4+.

With respect to this clone: Its antigen is unidentified.

Germline values: CDR1 SGHTA, CDR2 FQGTGA. Trimming took 5 bases from V and 7 from J; bases not matched to a gene: 5. There are 13 residues in the CDR3. Assay: immunoSEQ multiplex PCR; the TCRdb copy retains only in-frame clones and omits some. The table lists 75,000 to 100,000 clones, approximately 86% of them singletons. The TCR originated in an adult with an advanced solid tumor such as melanoma, head and neck, liver or kidney cancer. Sequencing used CD4+ or CD8+ T cells sorted from blood, obtained in a trial of the OX40 agonist ivuxolimab. The rearrangement joins TRBV7-3 to TRBJ1-2, with 9 bases aligning to TRBD1. The CDR3 loop is CASSPGTGFGYTF. The CDR3 DNA is TGTGCCAGCAGCCCCGGGACAGGGTTTGGCTACACCTTC.